The next 24 T cell receptor beta chains were all read from a single sample in a study of untreated major depressive disorder. General study findings and limits: Depressed patients' CD4+ T cells carried increased TRBV05-01 (Vbeta 5.1) usage versus control CD4+ T cells.

Some clones are missing from TCRdb's copy, which holds only in-frame ones; the method was immunoSEQ multiplex PCR. The sample has approximately 13,000 clones, just over 90% seen once. Their target antigens are unknown. Sequencing was done on a sample of CD4+ T cells from PBMCs. The receptor source for this set is a woman in her thirties with major depressive disorder.

The chain has TRBV6-6 and TRBJ1-5, with a weak D call TRBD1 (5 bases). Deletions cut 6 bases from V and 0 bases from J, with 15 bases between. This CDR3 contains 16 residues. Per the germline V gene, CDR1 is MNHNY and CDR2 is SVGAGI (reference sequence). CDR3 coding DNA: TGTGCCAGCAGCCCCAAGACAGTGAGTAGCAATCAGCCCCAGCATTTT. This encodes CASSPKTVSSNQPQHF.

The chain has TRBV2 and TRBJ2-7; D may correspond to TRBD1 or TRBD2 (6 bases each). Germline CDR1 SNHLY, CDR2 FYNNEI. The germline V and J ends were trimmed by 5 bases and 4 bases, with 15 bases remaining between them. The CDR3 runs 14 residues. The CDR3 coding sequence is TGTGCCAGCAGTCAAGGGGGGCCCCTTTACGAGCAGTACTTC. It translates to CASSQGGPLYEQYF.

The chain recombines TRBV5-1 with TRBJ2-2; 10 bases are a match to TRBD1. With V trimmed by 4 bases and J by 3 bases, 6 bases remained unmatched. The CDR3 is made up of 16 amino acids. Germline lookup yields CDR1 SGHRS and CDR2 YFSETQ. Written as DNA, the CDR3 is TGCGCCAGCAGCCCGGGGACAGGGGTGCACACCGGGGAGCTGTTTTTT. This sequence encodes CASSPGTGVHTGELFF.

The chain carries TRBV11-3 and TRBJ2-2; D unresolved. CDR3 length: 13 residues. Trimming cost V 1 base and J 3 bases, with 3 bases left between them. Per germline, CDR1 SGHNT and CDR2 YENEEA. CDR3: CASSLGYTGELFF. The CDR3 DNA sequence: TGTGCCAGCAGCTTAGGTTACACCGGGGAGCTGTTTTTT.

The rearrangement links TRBV6-6 to TRBJ2-7; 10 bases fit TRBD2. V dropped 4 bases and J dropped 4; count of bases not matched to a gene: 10. Germline V lookup: CDR1 MNHNY, CDR2 SVGAGI (reference sequence). This CDR3 has 16 residues. The CDR3 bases are TGTGCCAGCAGTTCCCTTAGCGGGAGGCCCAGGTACGAGCAGTACTTC. This encodes CASSSLSGRPRYEQYF.

The CDR3: CAWSTGSYEQYF. The CDR3 coding sequence is TGTGCCTGGAGTACTGGAAGCTACGAGCAGTACTTC. The chain is built from TRBV30 and TRBJ2-7; the D is unclear. Germline V gene data show CDR1 as GTSNPN and CDR2 as SVGIG (reference sequence). Trimming left V 2 bases short and J 3 bases short, with 8 bases between. The CDR3 spans 12 residues.

The chain employs TRBV18 and TRBJ2-3; either TRBD1 or TRBD2 may fit D (5 bases each). V lost 0 bases and J lost 9, with 10 bases in between. Germline CDR1 KGHSH, CDR2 LQKENI. This CDR3 spans 13 amino acids. DNA for the CDR3: TGTGCCAGCTCACCACCGATGGGGGAGACGCAGTATTTT. Its protein product is CASSPPMGETQYF.

This chain joins TRBV6-1 and TRBJ2-6; D is unclear. CDR1 and CDR2 (germline): MNHNS, SASEGT. Trimming shortened V by 4 bases and J by 0 bases, and 7 bases separated the two germline ends. The CDR3 is 15 residues long. The CDR3 spells CASSGHVSGANVLTF. In nucleotides, the CDR3 is TGTGCCAGCAGTGGGCACGTCTCTGGGGCCAACGTCCTGACTTTC.

The CDR3 DNA follows: TGTGCCAGCGGCAGACTAGCGGGAGATATACTGCAGTACTTC. It yields the protein CASGRLAGDILQYF. The rearrangement uses TRBV2 and TRBJ2-7; TRBD2 aligns across 12 bases. CDR3 size: 14 residues. Germline V CDR1 and CDR2: SNHLY, FYNNEI. Trimming removed 8 bases from V and 9 bases from J; junction bases left unmatched: 11.

V usage is TRBV7-2 and J usage is TRBJ2-7, with 8 bases matching TRBD2. The germline V gene has CDR1 SGHTA and CDR2 FQGNSA. CDR3 length: 16 amino acids. Trimming cost V 6 bases and J 0 bases; bases outside gene matches: 10. The CDR3 region has the DNA TGTGCCAGCAGTTACATCGGGAGGGGATTCTCCTACGAGCAGTACTTC. It is translated as CASSYIGRGFSYEQYF.

V usage is TRBV14 and J usage is TRBJ2-2, with D hard to call. Between the trimmed V and J ends, which lost 4 bases and 7 bases, there was a span of 10 bases. Germline CDR1 reads SGHDN; CDR2 reads FVKESK. The CDR3 loop spans 13 amino acids. The CDR3 sequence: CASSPRLGGELFF. The CDR3 DNA reads TGTGCCAGCAGCCCGCGTCTCGGCGGGGAGCTGTTTTTT.

J is TRBJ1-1 and V is TRBV7-9; TRBD1 aligns across 8 bases. CDR1 and CDR2 (germline): SEHNR, FQNEAQ (reference sequence). J was trimmed by 3 bases and V by 4 bases; bases with no gene match: 4. This CDR3 has 14 residues. The CDR3 DNA reads TGTGCCAGCAGCTCATTACAGGGGGACACTGAAGCTTTCTTT. This translates into CASSSLQGDTEAFF.

J is TRBJ2-5 and V is TRBV5-1; D possibly corresponds to TRBD2 (6 bases). The CDR3 sequence is 15 residues long. Germline V gene lookup returns CDR1 SGHRS and CDR2 YFSETQ. Deletions cut 4 bases from V and 3 bases from J, with 16 bases between. The CDR3 spells CASSLVLALEETQYF. CDR3 nucleotides: TGCGCCAGCAGCCTCGTTCTAGCGCTGGAAGAGACCCAGTACTTC.

CDR3 sequence (DNA): TGTGCCAGCAGTTTACGCCTTACTCGACTAGCGGGAGCCCTCGACTACGAGCAGTACTTC. It yields the protein CASSLRLTRLAGALDYEQYF. V gene TRBV27 combines with J gene TRBJ2-7, with 12 nucleotides matching TRBD2. Germline V gene lookup returns CDR1 MNHEY and CDR2 SMNVEV (reference sequence). The CDR3 covers 20 residues. J was trimmed by 3 bases and V by 2 bases; bases with no gene match: 17.

V usage is TRBV30 and J usage is TRBJ2-1; possibly TRBD2 for D (5 bases). The length of the CDR3 is 14 residues. Per germline, CDR1 GTSNPN and CDR2 SVGIG (reference sequence). Trimming pared 3 bases from V and 0 bases from J, leaving 9 bases between. CDR3 nucleotide sequence: TGTGCCTGGAGCCGGGGAAGCTCCTACAATGAGCAGTTCTTC. It translates to CAWSRGSSYNEQFF.

V usage is TRBV7-9 and J usage is TRBJ2-7; D unresolved. V lost 4 bases, J lost 1 base, and 5 bases lay in between. Per the germline V gene, CDR1 is SEHNR and CDR2 is FQNEAQ (reference sequence). CDR3 length: 12 residues. DNA for the CDR3: TGTGCCAGCAGCTCCCGATCCTACGAGCAGTACTTC. Encoded protein: CASSSRSYEQYF.

V and J are TRBV15 and TRBJ2-1; D call uncertain. The CDR3 is made up of 12 amino acids. CDR1 and CDR2 (germline): LNHNV, YYDKDF (reference sequence). The V gene lost 2 bases and the J gene lost 7 bases, with 6 bases spanning the gap. The CDR3 is CATSRIRNEQFF. The CDR3 DNA reads as TGTGCCACCAGCAGAATCCGGAATGAGCAGTTCTTC.

The chain joins TRBV27 to TRBJ1-2; 8 nucleotides agree with TRBD1. The CDR3 runs to 16 residues. Germline V lookup: CDR1 MNHEY, CDR2 SMNVEV (reference sequence). V gave up 0 bases and J gave up 4 bases; unmatched junction bases: 7. In DNA form, the CDR3 reads TGTGCCAGCAGTTTATCGCAGGACAGGGAATCCTATGGCTACACCTTC. Translated: CASSLSQDRESYGYTF.

The chain carries TRBV23-1 and TRBJ1-1; the D is unclear. TRBV23-1 is assigned to the ORF class and has an uncertain function. V was shortened by 0 bases and J by 1 base, with 6 bases between the two germline ends. The CDR3 length is 14 residues. The CDR3 coding sequence is TGCGCCAGCAGTCAATCCCAGGCGAACACTGAAGCTTTCTTT. Amino acids: CASSQSQANTEAFF.

The rearrangement uses TRBV6-6 and TRBJ1-3; no definite D call. Germline lookup yields CDR1 MNHNY and CDR2 SVGAGI (reference sequence). There are 14 residues in the CDR3. Between the trimmed V and J ends, which lost 8 bases and 0 bases, there was a span of 11 bases. Written as DNA, the CDR3 is TGTGCCAGCCCGTCGGGGAACTCTGGAAACACCATATATTTT. It encodes CASPSGNSGNTIYF.

This clone occurred a few times. The chain employs TRBV6-6 and TRBJ1-5; D is uncertain. The germline V gene encodes CDR1 MNHNY and CDR2 SVGAGI (reference sequence). Trimming took off 6 bases at V and 0 bases at J, with 9 bases between the two ends. The CDR3 covers 14 residues. CDR3 sequence (DNA): TGTGCCAGCAGCCCTCGGCTTAGCAATCAGCCCCAGCATTTT. Translated, it gives CASSPRLSNQPQHF.

The genes are TRBV5-4 and TRBJ1-4; TRBD1 matches at 9 bases. The CDR3 is made up of 15 amino acids. The V segment lost 3 bases and the J segment 5 bases; nucleotides outside the gene matches: 5. Germline assignment: CDR1 SGHNT and CDR2 YYREEE (reference sequence). The CDR3 sequence: CASSSRDRANEKLFF. The CDR3, as DNA: TGTGCCAGCAGCTCCCGGGACAGGGCAAATGAAAAACTGTTTTTT.

The V call is TRBV6-4, the J call TRBJ2-6, with D maybe TRBD2 (6 bases). The CDR3 runs to 15 residues. Germline values: CDR1 MRHNA, CDR2 SNTAGT. Deletions cut 3 bases from V and 0 bases from J, with 6 bases between. CDR3 coding DNA: TGTGCCAGCAGTGAGGAGGGCTCTGGGGCCAACGTCCTGACTTTC. Amino acids: CASSEEGSGANVLTF.

The chain combines TRBV20-1 with TRBJ2-1; D is ambiguous. Trimming stripped 5 bases from V and 2 bases from J, with 4 bases between. The length of the CDR3 is 11 residues. Germline V gives CDR1 DFQATT, CDR2 SNEGSKA (reference sequence). The CDR3 nucleotides read TGCAGTGCTGACACCTACAATGAGCAGTTCTTC. This encodes CSADTYNEQFF.